The 21 T cell receptor beta chains below come from one sample, sequenced in a study of cytomegalovirus exposure and HLA in healthy donors. The PCR made use of 60 Vbeta and 13 Jbeta primers. The data were produced by immunoSEQ multiplex PCR, yet TCRdb's version contains in-frame clones alone and is incomplete. This sample has about 170,000 clones, with approximately 88% found just once. The sequencing input was PBMCs. The receptors come from a boy aged 2 to 10 in good health and CMV-seronegative.

The rearrangement uses TRBV18 and TRBJ1-6; 10 bases are shared with TRBD1. CDR1 and CDR2 (germline): KGHSH, LQKENI. The length of the CDR3 is 18 residues. Germline trimming cut 2 bases from V and 10 bases from J; bases unmatched to any gene: 14. CDR3 bases: TGTGCCAGCTCACCAGGCGGGACAGGGGAATTCGGAGGGTCACCCCTCCACTTT. It encodes CASSPGGTGEFGGSPLHF. Full variable domain (missing parts from reference TRBV18 and TRBJ1-6): NAGVMQNPRHLVRRRGQEARLRCSPMKGHSHVYWYRQLPEEGLKFMVYLQKENIIDESGMPKERFSAEFPKEGPSILRIQQVVRGDSAAYFCASSPGGTGEFGGSPLHFGNGTRLTVT.

The gene calls are TRBV6-5 and TRBJ2-2; no clear D. V was trimmed by 2 bases and J by 5 bases, leaving 15 bases between them. The CDR3 is 16 amino acids. Per germline, CDR1 MNHEY and CDR2 SVGAGI. The CDR3 DNA reads TGTGCCAGCAGTTACGTGACAATGGATAGAACCGGGGAGCTGTTTTTT. Translation gives CASSYVTMDRTGELFF.

V gene TRBV7-8 combines with J gene TRBJ1-5; D not resolved. Germline assignment: CDR1 SGHVS and CDR2 FQNEAQ. The CDR3 loop spans 14 amino acids. Trimming pared 2 bases from V and 5 bases from J, leaving 10 bases between. In DNA form, the CDR3 reads TGTGCCAGCAGCTTAAGGGAGCTAGATCAGCCCCAGCATTTT. This translates into CASSLRELDQPQHF.

The rearrangement links TRBV5-1 to TRBJ1-4; 8 bases agree with TRBD1. The V gene's germline CDR1 is SGHRS and CDR2 YFSETQ. The trim removed 9 bases at V and 6 bases at J, leaving 7 bases unmatched. The CDR3 loop spans 13 amino acids. The CDR3 DNA sequence: TGCGCCAAAGGGGGACAGGACTATGAAAAACTGTTTTTT. Amino acids: CAKGGQDYEKLFF.

This chain links TRBV30 with TRBJ2-1, with no clear D. The CDR3 loop spans 12 amino acids. Germline loops: CDR1 GTSNPN, CDR2 SVGIG (reference sequence). Deletions cut 3 bases from V and 5 bases from J, with 8 bases between. Written as DNA, the CDR3 is TGTGCCTGGAGCCGCAGTCACAATGAGCAGTTCTTC. It is translated as CAWSRSHNEQFF.

The chain combines TRBV7-8 with TRBJ1-6; D unclear. In germline, CDR1 is SGHVS, CDR2 FQNEAQ. This CDR3 has 14 residues. Trimming removed 3 bases from V and 8 bases from J, with 11 bases in between. The CDR3 DNA reads TGTGCCAGCAGCTTGGAACAGTTGGATTCACCCCTCCACTTT. This gives the protein CASSLEQLDSPLHF. The full variable domain, with the rest looked up from reference TRBV7-8 and TRBJ1-6, is GAGVSQSPRYKVAKRGQDVALRCDPISGHVSLFWYQQALGQGPEFLTYFQNEAQLDKSGLPSDRFFAERPEGSVSTLKIQRTQQEDSAVYLCASSLEQLDSPLHFGNGTRLTVT.

The rearrangement uses TRBV15 and TRBJ2-3, with D maybe TRBD1 (6 bases). CDR3 length: 15 residues. The germline CDR1 and CDR2 sequences are LNHNV and YYDKDF (reference sequence). Trimming cost V 6 bases and J 2 bases, with 15 bases left between them. CDR3 DNA: TGTGCCACCAGTGACACTTCAGGGGCCACAGATACGCAGTATTTT. It codes for CATSDTSGATDTQYF.

This CDR3 reads CASSVGQTGTQIQYF. The DNA for the CDR3 is TGTGCCAGCAGCGTAGGGCAGACAGGGACTCAGATCCAGTACTTC. This sequence joins TRBV7-9 and TRBJ2-5; D might be TRBD1 (7 bases). The germline V gene has CDR1 SEHNR and CDR2 FQNEAQ (reference sequence). V was shortened by 5 bases and J by 10 bases, with 23 bases between the two germline ends. This CDR3 contains 15 residues.

Comments on this clone: Sequence at one end of the junction differs from germline and may be a read error. This chain uses TRBV5-1 with TRBJ2-1; D is perhaps TRBD2 (6 bases). This CDR3 has 14 residues. Germline lookup yields CDR1 SGHRS and CDR2 YFSETQ. The CDR3 DNA reads TGCGCCAGCTCAAGGGTGGAGGGGTACAGTGAGCAGTTCTTC. It translates to CASSRVEGYSEQFF.

This rearrangement joins TRBV7-2 to TRBJ2-5, with 10 bases aligning to TRBD2. This CDR3 is built from 15 residues. The V gene's germline CDR1 is SGHTA and CDR2 FQGNSA. After removal of 1 base from V and 7 bases from J, the junction contained 6 bases not matched to a gene. CDR3 sequence reads: CASSLESGGAVTQYF. In DNA form, the CDR3 reads TGTGCCAGCAGCTTAGAGAGCGGGGGGGCCGTGACCCAGTACTTC. Filled out from reference TRBV7-2 and TRBJ2-5, the complete variable domain reads GAGVSQSPSNKVTEKGKDVELRCDPISGHTALYWYRQSLGQGLEFLIYFQGNSAPDKSGLPSDRFSAERTGGSVSTLTIQRTQQEDSAVYLCASSLESGGAVTQYFGPGTRLLVL.

The chain uses TRBV6-5 and TRBJ1-1; the match to TRBD1 covers 10 bases. CDR3 size: 14 residues. Germline V gene data show CDR1 as MNHEY and CDR2 as SVGAGI. With 7 bases clipped from V and 4 bases from J, the junction kept 6 bases outside the gene matches. In nucleotides, the CDR3 is TGTGCCAGCACCCGACAGGGGGCAGGCACTGAAGCTTTCTTT. This encodes CASTRQGAGTEAFF.

The rearrangement joins TRBV2 to TRBJ1-4; 7 nucleotides agree with TRBD1. Trimming took 6 bases from V and 3 from J; bases not matched to a gene: 7. Looked up from germline, CDR1 is SNHLY and CDR2 is FYNNEI. The CDR3 is 15 residues long. The CDR3 spells CASRARGQPNEKLFF. The CDR3 coding sequence is TGTGCCAGCAGGGCCCGGGGACAGCCTAATGAAAAACTGTTTTTT.

The chain joins TRBV5-4 to TRBJ2-2; D gene unclear. V was clipped by 4 bases and J by 7 bases, with 8 bases between them. In germline, CDR1 is SGHNT, CDR2 YYREEE (reference sequence). The CDR3 covers 12 residues. CDR3 DNA: TGTGCCAGCAGCCCGACGGGCGGGGAGCTGTTTTTT. Protein sequence: CASSPTGGELFF.

This rearrangement joins TRBV7-9 to TRBJ2-1, with D possibly being TRBD2 (5 bases). Trimming took 1 base from V and 5 from J, leaving 12 bases between them. Germline V CDR1 and CDR2: SEHNR, FQNEAQ (reference sequence). There are 15 residues in the CDR3. The CDR3 nucleotides are TGTGCCAGCAGCTTAGTCGGGGTTTCACACAATGAGCAGTTCTTC. Translation gives CASSLVGVSHNEQFF.

This clone occurred a few times. The chain is built from TRBV7-8 and TRBJ2-3, with 10 bases fitting TRBD2. This CDR3 has 16 amino acids. Germline values: CDR1 SGHVS, CDR2 FQNEAQ. V lost 2 bases, J lost 6 bases, and 8 bases stayed unmatched. The CDR3 sequence: CASSLLASGRGDTQYF. For the CDR3, the DNA is TGTGCCAGCAGCTTATTAGCTAGCGGGAGAGGGGATACGCAGTATTTT.

The J gene is TRBJ2-7, the V gene TRBV6-1; TRBD2 matches 9 bases. The J segment lost 6 bases and the V segment lost 2 bases, leaving 8 bases of the junction unmatched. Germline CDR1 reads MNHNS; CDR2 reads SASEGT. The CDR3 is 15 amino acids. The CDR3 region is CASSESSGARAEQYF. The CDR3 DNA reads TGTGCCAGCAGTGAATCTAGCGGGGCCCGTGCCGAGCAGTACTTC.

The chain is built from TRBV27 and TRBJ2-1, with TRBD2 identical over 12 bases. There are 16 residues in the CDR3. The germline V gene has CDR1 MNHEY and CDR2 SMNVEV (reference sequence). The V and J ends lost 4 bases and 3 bases, in that order; junction bases with no gene match: 4. CDR3 bases: TGTGCCAGCAGTTATGGACTAGCGGGACTCTACAATGAGCAGTTCTTC. Residues: CASSYGLAGLYNEQFF.

The chain carries TRBV18 and TRBJ2-3; D call uncertain. Germline V lookup: CDR1 KGHSH, CDR2 LQKENI. CDR3 size: 11 residues. V lost 3 bases and J lost 5, with 3 bases in between. The CDR3 here is CASSPVDTQYF. The CDR3 nucleotides are TGTGCCAGCTCACCCGTAGATACGCAGTATTTT. Full variable domain (missing parts from reference TRBV18 and TRBJ2-3): NAGVMQNPRHLVRRRGQEARLRCSPMKGHSHVYWYRQLPEEGLKFMVYLQKENIIDESGMPKERFSAEFPKEGPSILRIQQVVRGDSAAYFCASSPVDTQYFGPGTRLTVL.

The chain employs TRBV7-2 and TRBJ2-2; 9 bases map to TRBD2. The ends lost 4 bases at V and 6 bases at J; junction bases unmatched: 6. This CDR3 has 15 amino acids. Germline V gives CDR1 SGHTA, CDR2 FQGNSA. The CDR3 DNA follows: TGTGCCAGCAGCTCCCTCGGACTAGCGTCCGGGGAGCTGTTTTTT. It encodes CASSSLGLASGELFF.

The chain joins TRBV2 to TRBJ1-5; a possible D gene is TRBD1 (6 bases). Germline V gene sequence: CDR1 SNHLY, CDR2 FYNNEI. Trimming shortened V by 6 bases and J by 11 bases, and 23 bases separated the two germline ends. This CDR3 spans 15 amino acids. The CDR3 sequence: CASRLTQGRVLAQHF. In nucleotides, the CDR3 is TGTGCCAGCAGATTAACCCAGGGGAGGGTGCTGGCCCAGCATTTT.

The chain links TRBV19 to TRBJ2-2; a possible D gene is TRBD2 (5 bases). The CDR3 loop spans 13 amino acids. With 5 bases removed from V and 4 bases from J, the gap between germline ends came to 8 bases. CDR1 is LNHDA, CDR2 SQIVND, per germline (reference sequence). The CDR3 nucleotides are TGTGCCAGTAGTGGCACTAGCACCGGGGAGCTGTTTTTT. Residues: CASSGTSTGELFF.